The 16 T cell receptor beta chains reported below all come from one sample, sequenced in a study of cytomegalovirus exposure and HLA in healthy donors. PCR used 60 Vbeta primers and 13 Jbeta primers. The table came from immunoSEQ multiplex PCR; TCRdb's copy has only in-frame clones and leaves some out. The table has some 180,000 clones, 77% seen once; the top ten hold approximately 1.5%. The sequencing sample was made of PBMCs. The receptors stem from a man aged 18 to 30 in good health and CMV-seronegative.

The chain links TRBV7-9 to TRBJ2-1; 10 bases agree with TRBD2. The junction had 5 bases not matched to a gene; V was cut back by 0 bases and J by 6 bases. Germline-derived CDR1 and CDR2 are SEHNR and FQNEAQ (reference sequence). The CDR3 spans 16 residues. In DNA, the CDR3 is TGTGCCAGCAGCTTAGCTGCTAGCGGGAGAGGCAATGAGCAGTTCTTC. It is translated as CASSLAASGRGNEQFF. Variable domain in full (rest from reference TRBV7-9 and TRBJ2-1): DTGVSQNPRHKITKRGQNVTFRCDPISEHNRLYWYRQTLGQGPEFLTYFQNEAQLEKSRLLSDRFSAERPKGSFSTLEIQRTEQGDSAMYLCASSLAASGRGNEQFFGPGTRLTVL.

The V gene is TRBV9, the J gene TRBJ2-5; D remains unclear. The CDR3 runs to 14 residues. CDR1 is SGDLS, CDR2 YYNGEE, per germline. V was shortened by 3 bases and J by 5 bases, with 14 bases between the two germline ends. The CDR3 sequence: CASSAPLGAETQYF. Here the CDR3 DNA reads TGTGCCAGCAGCGCCCCCCTCGGAGCGGAGACCCAGTACTTC.

The V and J genes are TRBV9 and TRBJ1-3; D is unresolved. The germline V gene encodes CDR1 SGDLS and CDR2 YYNGEE. CDR3 length: 14 residues. The V and J ends lost 8 bases and 0 bases respectively, with 12 bases between them. As DNA, the CDR3 is TGTGCCAGTGCCTTCGATAGCTCTGGAAACACCATATATTTT. Protein: CASAFDSSGNTIYF. Full variable domain (missing parts from reference TRBV9 and TRBJ1-3): DSGVTQTPKHLITATGQRVTLRCSPRSGDLSVYWYQQSLDQGLQFLIQYYNGEERAKGNILERFSAQQFPDLHSELNLSSLELGDSALYFCASAFDSSGNTIYFGEGSWLTVV.

A single count supports this clone. V and J are TRBV5-4 and TRBJ2-2; TRBD2 is a possible D gene (6 bases). V was clipped by 4 bases and J by 3 bases, with 13 bases between them. From germline, CDR1 is SGHNT and CDR2 YYREEE (reference sequence). CDR3 length: 15 residues. The CDR3 DNA reads as TGTGCCAGCAGCCCTGGTGGAGGGGACACCGGGGAGCTGTTTTTT. Translated: CASSPGGGDTGELFF.

The rearrangement uses TRBV5-1 and TRBJ1-5; 9 bases fit TRBD1. The germline CDR1 and CDR2 sequences are SGHRS and YFSETQ. The junction had 11 bases not matched to a gene; V was cut back by 4 bases and J by 3 bases. The length of the CDR3 is 17 residues. For the CDR3, the DNA is TGCGCCAGCAGCCCGGCCCCCACAGGGGGCGACAATCAGCCCCAGCATTTT. It codes for CASSPAPTGGDNQPQHF.

The chain employs TRBV7-9 and TRBJ1-2; 7 bases align to TRBD1. V gave up 1 base and J gave up 6 bases; unmatched junction bases: 5. Germline V gives CDR1 SEHNR, CDR2 FQNEAQ (reference sequence). The CDR3 spans 14 residues. In DNA, the CDR3 is TGTGCCAGCAGCTTAGTTGGGACAGTTGATGGCTACACCTTC. It specifies CASSLVGTVDGYTF.

The chain has TRBV29-1 and TRBJ1-2; 12 bases fit TRBD1. The CDR3 totals 14 residues. V was pared by 3 bases and J by 3 bases, with 2 bases of the junction left unmatched. Germline-derived CDR1 and CDR2 are SQVTM and ANQGSEA. CDR3 region: CSVEGTGGYYGYTF. The CDR3, as DNA: TGCAGCGTTGAGGGGACAGGGGGCTACTATGGCTACACCTTC.

The rearrangement links TRBV9 to TRBJ2-1; 10 positions agree with TRBD2. The CDR3 has 13 residues. Losses at the gene ends were 7 bases for V and 7 bases for J; bases not matched to a gene: 5. Looked up from germline, CDR1 is SGDLS and CDR2 is YYNGEE. The CDR3 DNA sequence: TGTGCCAGCTTTAGCGGGGGGCGGAATGAGCAGTTCTTC. It codes for CASFSGGRNEQFF.

The gene calls are TRBV30 and TRBJ2-4, with TRBD2 matching over 12 bases. V gave up 5 bases and J gave up 8 bases; unmatched junction bases: 10. Germline CDR1 GTSNPN, CDR2 SVGIG (reference sequence). The CDR3 sequence is 15 residues long. CDR3 region: CAWGRTSGNSDIQYF. Here the CDR3 DNA reads TGTGCCTGGGGGAGGACTAGCGGGAATAGTGACATTCAGTACTTC.

The CDR3 coding sequence is TGTGCCAGTAGTACACTGGACAGGTTTAGCAATCAGCCCCAGCATTTT. Translating it yields CASSTLDRFSNQPQHF. The J gene is TRBJ1-5, the V gene TRBV19, with TRBD1 identical over 7 bases. The germline V gene has CDR1 LNHDA and CDR2 SQIVND (reference sequence). The trim removed 4 bases at V and 0 bases at J, leaving 6 bases unmatched. CDR3 length equals 16 residues.

The V gene is TRBV6-5, the J gene TRBJ2-7; D is undetermined. Germline loops: CDR1 MNHEY, CDR2 SVGAGI. The CDR3 extends over 13 amino acids. The V end was cut by 0 bases, the J end by 2 bases, with 5 bases between. The CDR3: CASSYSYTYEQYF. CDR3 in DNA: TGTGCCAGCAGTTACTCGTACACCTACGAGCAGTACTTC.

The chain recombines TRBV27 with TRBJ2-7; 8 bases align to TRBD1. The CDR3 totals 13 residues. J gave up 4 bases and V 4 bases, and 3 bases lay outside the gene matches. Germline assignment: CDR1 MNHEY and CDR2 SMNVEV (reference sequence). CDR3 bases: TGTGCCAGCAGTTCAGGGGGCAGGTACGAGCAGTACTTC. It codes for CASSSGGRYEQYF.

The chain recombines TRBV6-5 with TRBJ2-1, with 8 nucleotides matching TRBD2. In germline, CDR1 is MNHEY, CDR2 SVGAGI. J gave up 4 bases and V 5 bases, and 4 bases lay outside the gene matches. The CDR3 contains 14 residues. CDR3 region: CASSVAGLYNEQFF. CDR3 nucleotide sequence: TGTGCCAGCAGTGTAGCGGGGCTTTACAATGAGCAGTTCTTC.

A single count supports this clone. CDR3 region: CASSHLLPGLAGSNSYNEQFF. The CDR3 bases are TGTGCCAGCAGCCACCTTTTGCCGGGACTAGCGGGAAGCAACAGTTACAATGAGCAGTTCTTC. The V call is TRBV4-2, the J call TRBJ2-1; 13 nucleotides agree with TRBD2. CDR3 length equals 21 residues. Per germline, CDR1 LGHNA and CDR2 YNFKEQ. The trim removed 3 bases at V and 4 bases at J, leaving 18 bases unmatched.

J is TRBJ2-7 and V is TRBV2, with D possibly being TRBD1 (6 bases). Trimming cost V 6 bases and J 3 bases, with 21 bases left between them. This CDR3 contains 16 residues. Germline V CDR1 and CDR2: SNHLY, FYNNEI. The CDR3 here is CASRAFGDTILYEQYF. DNA for the CDR3: TGTGCCAGCAGAGCCTTCGGGGACACGATACTCTACGAGCAGTACTTC.

The chain couples TRBV11-2 to TRBJ2-7; the match to TRBD1 covers 7 bases. V shed 4 bases and J 2 bases; nucleotides not matched to a gene: 11. CDR3 length equals 16 residues. Germline V lookup: CDR1 SGHAT, CDR2 FQNNGV. CDR3 DNA: TGTGCCAGCAGCTCCAACAGGGGCCCACGAACCTACGAGCAGTACTTC. Translation gives CASSSNRGPRTYEQYF. Drawing the rest from reference TRBV11-2 and TRBJ2-7, the complete variable domain is EAGVAQSPRYKIIEKRQSVAFWCNPISGHATLYWYQQILGQGPKLLIQFQNNGVVDDSQLPKDRFSAERLKGVDSTLKIQPAKLEDSAVYLCASSSNRGPRTYEQYFGPGTRLTVT.